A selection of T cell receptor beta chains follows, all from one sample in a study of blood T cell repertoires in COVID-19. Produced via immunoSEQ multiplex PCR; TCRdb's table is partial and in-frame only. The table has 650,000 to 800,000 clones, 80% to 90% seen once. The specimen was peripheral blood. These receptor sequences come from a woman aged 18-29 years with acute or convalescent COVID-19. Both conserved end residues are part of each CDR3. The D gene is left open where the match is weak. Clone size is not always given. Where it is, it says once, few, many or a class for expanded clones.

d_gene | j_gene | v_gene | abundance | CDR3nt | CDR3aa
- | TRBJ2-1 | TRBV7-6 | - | TGTGCCAGCAGCTTAGGTCAGGGAATGGATGAGCAGTTCTTC | CASSLGQGMDEQFF
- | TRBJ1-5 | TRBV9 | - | TGTGCCAGCAGCGTAGGAGGGGGTCCCCAGCCCCAGCATTTT | CASSVGGGPQPQHF
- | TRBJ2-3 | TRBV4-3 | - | TGCGCCAGCAGCCAACTAAACACAGATACGCAGTATTTT | CASSQLNTDTQYF
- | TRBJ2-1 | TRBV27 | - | TGTGCCAGCAGTTATGACAGCCAAAATGAGCAGTTCTTC | CASSYDSQNEQFF
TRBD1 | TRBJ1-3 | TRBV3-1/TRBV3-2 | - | TGTGCCAGCAGCCACCGACAGGGAACTGGAAACACCATATATTTT | CASSHRQGTGNTIYF
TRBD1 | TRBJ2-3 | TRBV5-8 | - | TGTGCCAGCAGCCCACGACCGGGACAGGGAGGTGGGGAAAGTACGCAGTATTTT | CASSPRPGQGGGESTQYF
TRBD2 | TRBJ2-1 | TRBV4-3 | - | TGCGCCAGCAGCCAAGTCAGCGGGGGCGGAGAGCAGTTCTTC | CASSQVSGGGEQFF
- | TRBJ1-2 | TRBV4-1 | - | TGCGCCAGCACCCCGACAGGCCTCTATGGCTACACCTTC | CASTPTGLYGYTF
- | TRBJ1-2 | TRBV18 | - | TGTGCCAGCTCACCCGGGACATCTGATGGCTACACCTTC | CASSPGTSDGYTF
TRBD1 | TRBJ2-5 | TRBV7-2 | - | TGTGCCAGCAGCTTAGTAACAGGGGGCACAGAGACCCAGTACTTC | CASSLVTGGTETQYF
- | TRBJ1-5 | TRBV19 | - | TGTGCCACGAAGGAAGGGGTGAGCAATCAGCCCCAGCATTTT | CATKEGVSNQPQHF
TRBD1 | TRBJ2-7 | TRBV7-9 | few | TGTGCCAGCAGCTTAGCGCCGCACAGGGGGTCCTACGAGCAGTACTTC | CASSLAPHRGSYEQYF
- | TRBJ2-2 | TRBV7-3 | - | TGTGCCAGCAGCTTAGGAGGGGACGGCCCCGACACCGGGGAGCTGTTTTTT | CASSLGGDGPDTGELFF
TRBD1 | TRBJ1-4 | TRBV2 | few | TGTGCCAGCAGTGAAGCGCTTCGAGGGGGCGCGGAAAAACTGTTTTTT | CASSEALRGGAEKLFF
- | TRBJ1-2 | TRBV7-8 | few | TGTGCCAGCAGCCCACGAGGAGACTCTAACTATGGCTACACCTTC | CASSPRGDSNYGYTF
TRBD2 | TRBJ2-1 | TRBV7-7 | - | TGTGCCAGCAGCTCCCACCCGGGGGGAAGTGAGCAGTTCTTC | CASSSHPGGSEQFF
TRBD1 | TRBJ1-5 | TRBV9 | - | TGTGCCAGCAGCCAAAACCCGGACAGGGTTCAGCCCCAGCATTTT | CASSQNPDRVQPQHF
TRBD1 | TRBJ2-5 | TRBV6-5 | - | TGTGCCAGCAGTTACCTCCACAGGGGGCTGAGAGAGACCCAGTACTTC | CASSYLHRGLRETQYF
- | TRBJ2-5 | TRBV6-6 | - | TGTGCCAGCAGTTACAGGGAGGAGACCCAGTACTTC | CASSYREETQYF
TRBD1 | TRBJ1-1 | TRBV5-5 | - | TGTGCCAGCAGCTTGTGGACAGGCCGGGGGCGATACATGAACACTGAAGCTTTCTTT | CASSLWTGRGRYMNTEAFF
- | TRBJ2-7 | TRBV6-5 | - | TGTGCCAGCAGTCGGGACTTCATAGGCGAGCAGTACTTC | CASSRDFIGEQYF
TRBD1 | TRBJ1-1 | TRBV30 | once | TGTGCCTGGAAAAAGGACAGGGTGTGGACTGAAGCTTTCTTT | CAWKKDRVWTEAFF
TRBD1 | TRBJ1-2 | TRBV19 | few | TGTGCCAGTACCCTCAGGGGGACCTATGGCTACACCTTC | CASTLRGTYGYTF
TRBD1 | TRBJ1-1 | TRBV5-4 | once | TGTGCCAGCAGCCCGGGGACAGGGGGCTGGGACGGGACTGAAGCTTTCTTT | CASSPGTGGWDGTEAFF